The clone carrying this T cell receptor beta chain has just a few counts. The antigen remains undetermined. Genes and germline come from the mouse. The read ends 4 residues shy of where the CDR3 ends; the end is completed using the germline J gene. At the DNA level, this CDR3 is encoded by other sequences in the same sample as well. The entry originates in a study of CD8+ T cells in alopecia areata. Whole-study context: The graft donors were approximately 6-13-month-old C3H/HeJ mice with spontaneous alopecia, and their skin went to approximately 7-10-week-old female C3H/HeJ mice. Study conclusions and caveats: Scalp lesions, especially in alopecia totalis/universalis, had higher clonality than normal scalp. Scalp data also include sequences from resident alphabeta T cells of normal skin.

Investigators isolated RNA and reverse transcribed it into cDNA to act as the sequencing template. Libraries were prepared by immunoSEQ multiplex PCR; TCRdb keeps only in-frame clonotypes and omits some of them. This sample shows over 250,000 clones and no singletons; 0.9% to 1.5% rests with the ten largest. From germline, CDR1 is NSQYPW and CDR2 LRSPGD (reference sequence). There are 15 residues in the CDR3. Cutaneous lymph node cells were pooled, and they were sorted using CD4, CD8alpha, NKG2D, NKG2ACE and other markers. The chain has TRBV1 and TRBJ2-5; TRBD2 aligns across 8 bases. What was sequenced was CD4+ T cells sorted from a lymph node. This receptor was identified in a C3H/HeJ mouse with alopecia areata. The strain bears MHC haplotype H2-k. CDR3 protein: CTCSAEGGGADTQYF. CDR3 bases read: TGCACCTGCAGTGCAGAGGGGGGGGGCGCAGAC. The entire variable domain, with the rest obtained from reference TRBV1 and TRBJ2-5, is as follows: VTLLEQNPRWRLVPRGQAVNLRCILKNSQYPWMSWYQQDLQKQLQWLFTLRSPGDKEVKSLPGADYLATRVTDTELRLQVANMSQGRTLYCTCSAEGGGADTQYFGPGTRLLVL.